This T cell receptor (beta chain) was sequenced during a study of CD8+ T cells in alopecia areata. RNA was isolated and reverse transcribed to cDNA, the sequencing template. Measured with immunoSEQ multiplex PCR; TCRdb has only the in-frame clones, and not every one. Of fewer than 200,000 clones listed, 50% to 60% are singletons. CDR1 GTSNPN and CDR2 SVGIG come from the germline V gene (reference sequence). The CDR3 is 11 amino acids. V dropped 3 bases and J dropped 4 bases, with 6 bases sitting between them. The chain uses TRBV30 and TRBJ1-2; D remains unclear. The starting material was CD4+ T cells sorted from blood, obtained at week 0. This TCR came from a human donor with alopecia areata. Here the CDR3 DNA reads TGTGCCTGGAGGGTAATCTATGGCTACACCTTC. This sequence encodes CAWRVIYGYTF.